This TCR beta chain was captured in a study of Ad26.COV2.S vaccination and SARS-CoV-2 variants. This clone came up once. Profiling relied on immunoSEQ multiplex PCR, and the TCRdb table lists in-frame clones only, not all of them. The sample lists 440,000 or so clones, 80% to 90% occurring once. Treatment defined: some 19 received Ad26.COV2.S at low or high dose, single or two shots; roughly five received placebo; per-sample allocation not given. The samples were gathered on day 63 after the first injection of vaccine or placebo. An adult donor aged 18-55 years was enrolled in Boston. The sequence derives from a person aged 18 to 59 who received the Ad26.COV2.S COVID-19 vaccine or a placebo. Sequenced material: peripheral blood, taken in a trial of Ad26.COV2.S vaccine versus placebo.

CDR3 sequence (DNA): TGTGCCAGCAGTTACTCGGCGGGGGGGCCTCAAGAGACCCAGTACTTC. Its translation: CASSYSAGGPQETQYF. The chain joins TRBV6-5 to TRBJ2-5, with TRBD2 identical over 9 bases. The CDR3 has 16 residues. V shed 0 bases, J shed 2 bases, and the junction held 4 bases outside the gene matches. Germline V gene lookup returns CDR1 MNHEY and CDR2 SVGAGI.